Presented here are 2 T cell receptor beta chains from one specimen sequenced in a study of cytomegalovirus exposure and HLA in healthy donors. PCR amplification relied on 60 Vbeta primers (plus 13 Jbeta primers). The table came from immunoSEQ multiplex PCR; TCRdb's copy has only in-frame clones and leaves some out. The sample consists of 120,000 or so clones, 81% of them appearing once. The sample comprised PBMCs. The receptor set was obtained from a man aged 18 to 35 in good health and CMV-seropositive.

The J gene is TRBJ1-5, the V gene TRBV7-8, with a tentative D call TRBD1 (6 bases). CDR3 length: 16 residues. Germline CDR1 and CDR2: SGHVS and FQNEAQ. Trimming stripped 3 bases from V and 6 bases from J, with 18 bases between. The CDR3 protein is CASSFRQDPFGQPQHF. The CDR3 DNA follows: TGTGCCAGCAGCTTCCGACAGGACCCATTCGGTCAGCCCCAGCATTTT.

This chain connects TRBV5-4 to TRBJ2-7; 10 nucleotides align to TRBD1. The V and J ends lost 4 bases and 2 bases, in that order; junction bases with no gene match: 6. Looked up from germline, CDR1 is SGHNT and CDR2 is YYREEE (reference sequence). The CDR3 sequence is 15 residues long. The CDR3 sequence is CASSQGQGRPYEQYF. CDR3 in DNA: TGTGCCAGCAGCCAGGGACAGGGGAGACCCTACGAGCAGTACTTC.